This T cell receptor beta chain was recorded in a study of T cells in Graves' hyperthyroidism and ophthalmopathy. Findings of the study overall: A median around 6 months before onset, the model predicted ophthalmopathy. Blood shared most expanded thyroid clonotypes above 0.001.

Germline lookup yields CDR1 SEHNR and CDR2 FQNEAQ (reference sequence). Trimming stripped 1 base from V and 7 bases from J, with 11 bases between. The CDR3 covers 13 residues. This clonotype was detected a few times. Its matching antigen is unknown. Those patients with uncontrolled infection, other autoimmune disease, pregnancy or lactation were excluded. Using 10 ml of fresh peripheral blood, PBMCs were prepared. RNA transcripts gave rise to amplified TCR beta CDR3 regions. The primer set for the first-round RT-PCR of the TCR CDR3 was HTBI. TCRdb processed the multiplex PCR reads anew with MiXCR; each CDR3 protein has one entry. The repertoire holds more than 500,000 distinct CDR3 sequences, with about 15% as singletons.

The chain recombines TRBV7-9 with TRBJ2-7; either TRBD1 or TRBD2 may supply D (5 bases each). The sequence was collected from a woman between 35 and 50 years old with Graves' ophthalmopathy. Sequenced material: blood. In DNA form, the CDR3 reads TGTGCCAGCAGCTTAGGGGACGGGGAAGAGCAGTACTTC. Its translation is CASSLGDGEEQYF.